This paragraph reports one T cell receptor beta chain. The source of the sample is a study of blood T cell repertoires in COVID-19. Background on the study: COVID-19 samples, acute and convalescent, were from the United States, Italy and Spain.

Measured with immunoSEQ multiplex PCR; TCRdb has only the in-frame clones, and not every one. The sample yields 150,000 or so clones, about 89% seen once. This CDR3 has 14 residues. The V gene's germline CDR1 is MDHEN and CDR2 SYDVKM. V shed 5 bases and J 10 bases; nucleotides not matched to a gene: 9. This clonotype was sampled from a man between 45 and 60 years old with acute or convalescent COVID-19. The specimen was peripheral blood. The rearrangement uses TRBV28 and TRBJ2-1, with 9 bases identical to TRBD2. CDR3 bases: TGTGCCAGCAGTGCACTCCCCCTAGCGGGAGAGCAGTTCTTC. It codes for CASSALPLAGEQFF.